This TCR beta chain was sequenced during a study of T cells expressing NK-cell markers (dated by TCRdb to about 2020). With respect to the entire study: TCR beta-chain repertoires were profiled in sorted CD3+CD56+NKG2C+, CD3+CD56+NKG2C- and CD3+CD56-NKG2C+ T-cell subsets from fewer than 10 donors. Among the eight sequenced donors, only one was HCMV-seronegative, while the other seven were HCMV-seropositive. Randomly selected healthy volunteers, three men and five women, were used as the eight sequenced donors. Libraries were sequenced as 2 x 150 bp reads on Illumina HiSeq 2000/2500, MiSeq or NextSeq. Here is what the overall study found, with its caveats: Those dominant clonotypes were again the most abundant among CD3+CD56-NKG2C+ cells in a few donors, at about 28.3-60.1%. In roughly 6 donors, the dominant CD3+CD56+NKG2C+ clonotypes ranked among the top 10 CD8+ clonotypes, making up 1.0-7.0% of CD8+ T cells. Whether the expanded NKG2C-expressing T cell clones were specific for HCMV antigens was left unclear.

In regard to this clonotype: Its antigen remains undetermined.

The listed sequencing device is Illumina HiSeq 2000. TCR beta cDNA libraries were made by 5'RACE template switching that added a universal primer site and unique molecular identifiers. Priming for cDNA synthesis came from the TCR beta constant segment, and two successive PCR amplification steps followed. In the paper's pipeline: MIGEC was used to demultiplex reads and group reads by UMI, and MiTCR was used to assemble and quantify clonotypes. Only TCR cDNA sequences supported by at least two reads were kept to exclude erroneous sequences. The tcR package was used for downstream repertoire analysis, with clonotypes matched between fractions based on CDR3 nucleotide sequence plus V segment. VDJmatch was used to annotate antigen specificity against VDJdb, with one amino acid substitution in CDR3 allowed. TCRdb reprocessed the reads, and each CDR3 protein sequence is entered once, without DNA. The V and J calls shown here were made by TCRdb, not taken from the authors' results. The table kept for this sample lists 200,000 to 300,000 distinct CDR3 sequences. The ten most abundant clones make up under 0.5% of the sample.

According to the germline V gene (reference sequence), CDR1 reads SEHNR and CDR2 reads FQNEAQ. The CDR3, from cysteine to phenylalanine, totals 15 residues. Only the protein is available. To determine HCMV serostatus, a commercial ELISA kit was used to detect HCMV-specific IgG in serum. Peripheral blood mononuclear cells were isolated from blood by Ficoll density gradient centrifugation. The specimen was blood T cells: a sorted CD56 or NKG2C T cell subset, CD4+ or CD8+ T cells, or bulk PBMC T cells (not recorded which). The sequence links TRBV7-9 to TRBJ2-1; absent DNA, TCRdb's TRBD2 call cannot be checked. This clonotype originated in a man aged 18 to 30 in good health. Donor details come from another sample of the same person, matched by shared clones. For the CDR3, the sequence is CASSSIKTSTNEQFF.